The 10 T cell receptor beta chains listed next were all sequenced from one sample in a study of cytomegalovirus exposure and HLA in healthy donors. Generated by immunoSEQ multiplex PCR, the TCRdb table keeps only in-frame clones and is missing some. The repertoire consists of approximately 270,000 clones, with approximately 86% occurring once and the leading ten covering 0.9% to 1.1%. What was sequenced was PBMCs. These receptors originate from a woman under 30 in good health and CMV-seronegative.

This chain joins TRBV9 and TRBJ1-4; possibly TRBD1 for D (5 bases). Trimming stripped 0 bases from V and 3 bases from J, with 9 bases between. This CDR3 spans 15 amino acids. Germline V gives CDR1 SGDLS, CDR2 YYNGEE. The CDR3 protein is CASSVDGAANEKLFF. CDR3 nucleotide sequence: TGTGCCAGCAGCGTAGATGGGGCAGCTAATGAAAAACTGTTTTTT.

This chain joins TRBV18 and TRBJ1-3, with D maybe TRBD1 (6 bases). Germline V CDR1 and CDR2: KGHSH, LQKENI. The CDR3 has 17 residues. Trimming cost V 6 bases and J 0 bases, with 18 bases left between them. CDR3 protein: CASSPGTPTFSGNTIYF. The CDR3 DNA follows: TGTGCCAGCTCGCCCGGGACACCTACGTTCTCTGGAAACACCATATATTTT.

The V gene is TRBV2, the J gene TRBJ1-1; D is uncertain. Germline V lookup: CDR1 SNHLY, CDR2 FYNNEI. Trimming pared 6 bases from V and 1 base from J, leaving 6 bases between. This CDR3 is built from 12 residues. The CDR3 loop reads CASRNSNTEAFF. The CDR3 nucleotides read TGTGCCAGCAGAAACTCGAACACTGAAGCTTTCTTT.

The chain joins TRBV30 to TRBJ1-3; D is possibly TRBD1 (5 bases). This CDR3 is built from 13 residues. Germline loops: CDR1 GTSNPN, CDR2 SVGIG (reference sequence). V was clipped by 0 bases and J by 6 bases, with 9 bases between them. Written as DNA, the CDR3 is TGTGCCTGGAGTGTGGGGGAGGTAAACACCATATATTTT. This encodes CAWSVGEVNTIYF.

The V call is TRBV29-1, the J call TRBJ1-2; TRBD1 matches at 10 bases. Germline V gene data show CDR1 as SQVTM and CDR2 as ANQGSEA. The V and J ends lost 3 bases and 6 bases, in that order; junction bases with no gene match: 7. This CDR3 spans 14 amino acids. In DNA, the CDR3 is TGCAGCGTTGATGGGGACAGGGGCGGTGATGGCTACACCTTC. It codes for CSVDGDRGGDGYTF.

CDR3 loop: CASSGGQGETQYF. The CDR3 DNA sequence: TGTGCCAGCAGTGGGGGACAGGGGGAGACCCAGTACTTC. The V gene is TRBV6-1, the J gene TRBJ2-5, with 10 bases lining up with TRBD1. With 4 bases clipped from V and 5 bases from J, the junction kept 1 base outside the gene matches. This CDR3 contains 13 residues. Germline values: CDR1 MNHNS, CDR2 SASEGT.

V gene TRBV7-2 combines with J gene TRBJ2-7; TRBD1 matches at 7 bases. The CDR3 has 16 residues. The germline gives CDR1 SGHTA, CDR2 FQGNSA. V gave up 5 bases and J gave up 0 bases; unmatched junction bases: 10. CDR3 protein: CASSLQGLLSSYEQYF. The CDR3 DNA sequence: TGTGCCAGCAGCCTACAGGGGCTCCTAAGCTCCTACGAGCAGTACTTC.

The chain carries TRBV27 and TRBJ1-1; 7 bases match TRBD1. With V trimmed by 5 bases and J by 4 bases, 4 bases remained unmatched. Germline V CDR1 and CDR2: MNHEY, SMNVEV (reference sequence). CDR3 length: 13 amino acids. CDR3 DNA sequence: TGTGCCAGCAGTCGACAGGGTGTCACTGAAGCTTTCTTT. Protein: CASSRQGVTEAFF.

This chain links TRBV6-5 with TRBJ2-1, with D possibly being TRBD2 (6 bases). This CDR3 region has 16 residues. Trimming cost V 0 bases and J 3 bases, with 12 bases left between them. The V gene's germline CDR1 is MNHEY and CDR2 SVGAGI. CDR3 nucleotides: TGTGCCAGCAGTTACTCTTCGGGAGAGTACTACAATGAGCAGTTCTTC. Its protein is CASSYSSGEYYNEQFF.

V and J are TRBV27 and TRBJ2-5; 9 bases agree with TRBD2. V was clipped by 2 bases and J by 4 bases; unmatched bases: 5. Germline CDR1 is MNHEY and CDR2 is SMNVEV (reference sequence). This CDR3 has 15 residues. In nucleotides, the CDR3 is TGTGCCAGCAGTTTACGACTAGCGGCCTTAGAGACCCAGTACTTC. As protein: CASSLRLAALETQYF.